These 6 T cell receptor beta chains originate from one sample sequenced in a study of OX40 agonist ivuxolimab in advanced cancers. Only in-frame clones appear in the TCRdb table, and some are missing; sequencing was by immunoSEQ multiplex PCR. The profile shows tens of thousands of clones, 88% of them singletons. Here the sequenced sample was CD4+ or CD8+ T cells sorted from blood, taken in a trial of the OX40 agonist ivuxolimab. These receptor sequences come from an adult with an advanced solid tumor such as melanoma, head and neck, liver or kidney cancer.

V is TRBV28 and J is TRBJ1-5, with D tentatively TRBD1 (6 bases). The V end lost 5 bases, the J end lost 0 bases, and 14 bases lay between the germline ends. The CDR3 sequence is 16 residues long. Germline V lookup: CDR1 MDHEN, CDR2 SYDVKM. The CDR3 here is CASSTGTLYSNQPQHF. The CDR3 DNA follows: TGTGCCAGCAGTACTGGGACATTGTATAGCAATCAGCCCCAGCATTTT.

V is TRBV5-1 and J is TRBJ2-3; D not certain. This CDR3 contains 12 residues. Deletions cut 5 bases from V and 5 bases from J, with 9 bases between. Germline V gene data show CDR1 as SGHRS and CDR2 as YFSETQ. The CDR3, as DNA: TGCGCCAGCAGTTTCGACCGAGATACGCAGTATTTT. It yields the protein CASSFDRDTQYF.

The chain links TRBV5-6 to TRBJ2-1; possibly TRBD1 or TRBD2 for D (5 bases each). The germline V gene encodes CDR1 SGHDT and CDR2 YYEEEE. The ends were cut back, 1 base at V and 6 bases at J, with 14 bases in the middle. This CDR3 comprises 15 residues. The CDR3 protein is CASSLLGPVGNEQFF. For the CDR3, the DNA is TGTGCCAGCAGCTTGCTGGGACCTGTGGGCAATGAGCAGTTCTTC.

J is TRBJ1-5 and V is TRBV6-5; the match to TRBD1 covers 7 bases. V lost 8 bases, J lost 7 bases, and 8 bases stayed unmatched. CDR1 and CDR2 (germline): MNHEY, SVGAGI. The CDR3 has 13 amino acids. In DNA, the CDR3 is TGTGCCAGCGGCCAGGGGGGCAGACAGCCCCAGCATTTT. It encodes CASGQGGRQPQHF.

The chain couples TRBV7-3 to TRBJ2-1; 7 nucleotides agree with TRBD1. CDR1 SGHTA and CDR2 FQGTGA come from the germline V gene. V dropped 4 bases and J dropped 1; count of bases not matched to a gene: 4. The CDR3 is 15 residues long. In nucleotides, the CDR3 is TGTGCCAGCAGCTCCGAGGGACAGTCCTACAATGAGCAGTTCTTC. Translation gives CASSSEGQSYNEQFF. Variable domain in full (rest from reference TRBV7-3 and TRBJ2-1): GAGVSQTPSNKVTEKGKYVELRCDPISGHTALYWYRQSLGQGPEFLIYFQGTGAADDSGLPNDRFFAVRPEGSVSTLKIQRTERGDSAVYLCASSSEGQSYNEQFFGPGTRLTVL.

Remarks on this clone: A read error may produce the germline difference seen at one junction end. CDR3 sequence (DNA): TGTGCCAGCACTGAAACAGGGGTGGTGACCGGGGAGCTGTTTTTT. Translating gives CASTETGVVTGELFF. V is TRBV6-1 and J is TRBJ2-2, with 7 bases identical to TRBD1. CDR3 length: 15 residues. CDR1 is MNHNS, CDR2 SASEGT, per germline.